This entry lists 21 T cell receptor beta chains sequenced from one sample in a study of PD-L1 blockade in urothelial cancer. Time point here: peripheral blood 6 weeks after treatment start. The protocol was immunoSEQ multiplex PCR, while the TCRdb copy is restricted to in-frame clones and leaves out a portion. This sample yields tens of thousands of clones, of which more than 75% are seen a single time; roughly 2.5% belongs to the top ten. Sequenced here: PBMCs, sampled around atezolizumab (anti-PD-L1) treatment. These receptors were collected from a man in his sixties or seventies with urothelial cancer.

This rearrangement joins TRBV18 to TRBJ2-7, with TRBD1 matching over 8 bases. J gave up 4 bases and V 0 bases, and 5 bases lay outside the gene matches. This CDR3 region has 15 residues. Germline values: CDR1 KGHSH, CDR2 LQKENI. Written as DNA, the CDR3 is TGTGCCAGCTCACCACCCTTGGGACAGGAGTACGAGCAGTACTTC. Amino acids: CASSPPLGQEYEQYF.

This rearrangement joins TRBV15 to TRBJ1-5; 7 bases match TRBD1. The V gene end was trimmed by 3 bases and the J gene end by 0 bases; junction bases not matched to a gene: 5. CDR3 length equals 16 residues. Germline assignment: CDR1 LNHNV and CDR2 YYDKDF (reference sequence). CDR3 DNA sequence: TGTGCCACCAGCAGCCCTGGGACAGTTAGCAATCAGCCCCAGCATTTT. Protein: CATSSPGTVSNQPQHF.

The V gene is TRBV7-8, the J gene TRBJ1-1; D is unresolved. Per the germline V gene, CDR1 is SGHVS and CDR2 is FQNEAQ. The V end was cut by 1 base, the J end by 0 bases, with 6 bases between. The length of the CDR3 is 14 residues. The CDR3, as DNA: TGTGCCAGCAGCTTAGGGGCGTTGAACACTGAAGCTTTCTTT. Translation gives CASSLGALNTEAFF.

The V gene is TRBV7-8, the J gene TRBJ2-7; TRBD2 aligns across 11 bases. Germline V CDR1 and CDR2: SGHVS, FQNEAQ. The V and J ends lost 5 bases and 3 bases, in that order; junction bases with no gene match: 6. This CDR3 spans 15 amino acids. CDR3 protein: CASSVLAGAYYEQYF. The CDR3 bases are TGTGCCAGCAGCGTACTAGCGGGAGCTTACTACGAGCAGTACTTC.

The rearrangement uses TRBV2 and TRBJ2-3, with D possibly matching TRBD2 (5 bases). V lost 1 base and J 6 bases, leaving 11 bases between the germline ends. Germline lookup yields CDR1 SNHLY and CDR2 FYNNEI. The CDR3 has 14 amino acids. For the CDR3, the DNA is TGTGCCAGCAGTGAAGGGCTAGCCCGGGATACGCAGTATTTT. It is translated as CASSEGLARDTQYF.

The genes are TRBV19 and TRBJ1-1; TRBD1 is a possible D gene (6 bases). This CDR3 contains 15 residues. Trimming removed 10 bases from V and 1 base from J, with 19 bases in between. From germline, CDR1 is LNHDA and CDR2 SQIVND (reference sequence). The CDR3 reads CATHDPGQKNTEAFF. The CDR3 DNA reads TGTGCCACCCACGATCCGGGACAAAAGAACACTGAAGCTTTCTTT.

The count of this clone is one. The CDR3: CASSPRSLAGQETQYF. CDR3 nucleotides: TGCGCCAGCAGCCCCCGGTCCCTAGCGGGTCAAGAGACCCAGTACTTC. V and J are TRBV4-1 and TRBJ2-5, with TRBD2 identical over 8 bases. V shed 4 bases, J shed 2 bases, and the junction held 9 bases outside the gene matches. In germline, CDR1 is MGHRA, CDR2 YSYEKL. The CDR3 runs to 16 residues.

The rearrangement joins TRBV5-8 to TRBJ2-2; 10 nucleotides match TRBD1. V shed 7 bases and J 3 bases; nucleotides not matched to a gene: 6. Germline V lookup: CDR1 SGHTS, CDR2 YDEGEE. CDR3 length equals 15 residues. The CDR3 reads CASSTGTGDTGELFF. The CDR3 DNA follows: TGTGCCAGCTCCACCGGGACAGGGGACACCGGGGAGCTGTTTTTT.

The chain carries TRBV19 and TRBJ1-4; D ambiguous. This CDR3 comprises 14 residues. The germline gives CDR1 LNHDA, CDR2 SQIVND (reference sequence). The ends were cut back, 4 bases at V and 0 bases at J, with 6 bases in the middle. The CDR3 loop reads CASSTRATNEKLFF. The CDR3 DNA sequence: TGTGCCAGTAGTACGAGGGCAACTAATGAAAAACTGTTTTTT.

The chain recombines TRBV4-1 with TRBJ2-3; TRBD2 agrees at 11 bases. Germline-derived CDR1 and CDR2 are MGHRA and YSYEKL. The CDR3 is 16 amino acids. The ends lost 4 bases at V and 1 base at J; junction bases unmatched: 4. The CDR3 loop is CASSPLLAGGTDTQYF. In DNA, the CDR3 is TGCGCCAGCAGCCCCCTACTAGCGGGAGGCACAGATACGCAGTATTTT.

V usage is TRBV2 and J usage is TRBJ2-1, with TRBD2 matching 8 bases. Germline CDR1 SNHLY, CDR2 FYNNEI. V gave up 3 bases and J gave up 5 bases; unmatched junction bases: 6. There are 15 residues in the CDR3. CDR3 nucleotides: TGTGCCAGCAGTGATTTAGTAGCGGGAAACAATGAGCAGTTCTTC. Protein product: CASSDLVAGNNEQFF.

The chain joins TRBV30 to TRBJ2-1; 7 bases match TRBD1. Germline CDR1 GTSNPN, CDR2 SVGIG (reference sequence). The CDR3 is 11 amino acids. V shed 2 bases, J shed 15 bases, and the junction held 7 bases outside the gene matches. This chain's CDR3 is CAWSSGTARFF. The CDR3, as DNA: TGTGCCTGGAGTTCCGGGACAGCGAGGTTCTTC.

V is TRBV7-2 and J is TRBJ2-3; 16 nucleotides agree with TRBD2. The V and J ends lost 5 bases and 5 bases, in that order; junction bases with no gene match: 4. CDR3 length equals 16 residues. Per germline, CDR1 SGHTA and CDR2 FQGNSA. CDR3 sequence reads: CASSPGLAGGGDTQYF. CDR3 sequence (DNA): TGTGCCAGCAGCCCGGGACTAGCGGGGGGGGGAGATACGCAGTATTTT. Full variable domain (missing parts from reference TRBV7-2 and TRBJ2-3): GAGVSQSPSNKVTEKGKDVELRCDPISGHTALYWYRQSLGQGLEFLIYFQGNSAPDKSGLPSDRFSAERTGGSVSTLTIQRTQQEDSAVYLCASSPGLAGGGDTQYFGPGTRLTVL.

The CDR3 spells CASSPRTGPNYGYTF. For the CDR3, the DNA is TGTGCCAGCAGCCCCCGGACAGGGCCTAACTATGGCTACACCTTC. V usage is TRBV9 and J usage is TRBJ1-2; 8 nucleotides match TRBD1. After removal of 4 bases from V and 0 bases from J, the junction contained 5 bases not matched to a gene. The CDR3 runs to 15 residues. Germline V CDR1 and CDR2: SGDLS, YYNGEE. The full variable domain, in which reference TRBV9 and TRBJ1-2 provide the parts outside the CDR3, is DSGVTQTPKHLITATGQRVTLRCSPRSGDLSVYWYQQSLDQGLQFLIQYYNGEERAKGNILERFSAQQFPDLHSELNLSSLELGDSALYFCASSPRTGPNYGYTFGSGTRLTVV.

The gene calls are TRBV2 and TRBJ2-1; 9 bases agree with TRBD2. The ends lost 6 bases at V and 8 bases at J; junction bases unmatched: 11. The CDR3 totals 15 residues. Germline V gene sequence: CDR1 SNHLY, CDR2 FYNNEI. DNA for the CDR3: TGTGCCAGCAGCGCGGGACTAGCCGGATACGATGAGCAGTTCTTC. It yields the protein CASSAGLAGYDEQFF.

This clone was seen only once. The rearrangement joins TRBV2 to TRBJ2-7; maybe TRBD1 (5 bases). Germline lookup yields CDR1 SNHLY and CDR2 FYNNEI. This CDR3 comprises 13 residues. Trimming stripped 8 bases from V and 3 bases from J, with 14 bases between. CDR3: CASGREVSYEQYF. The CDR3 DNA reads as TGTGCCAGCGGCAGGGAAGTCAGCTACGAGCAGTACTTC.

J is TRBJ1-1 and V is TRBV18; 7 positions agree with TRBD1. Germline V gives CDR1 KGHSH, CDR2 LQKENI. The CDR3 spans 15 residues. J was trimmed by 1 base and V by 0 bases; bases with no gene match: 2. The CDR3 nucleotides read TGTGCCAGCTCACCACCAGGGGGCGGGAACACTGAAGCTTTCTTT. Amino acid sequence: CASSPPGGGNTEAFF. Drawing the rest from reference TRBV18 and TRBJ1-1, the complete variable domain is NAGVMQNPRHLVRRRGQEARLRCSPMKGHSHVYWYRQLPEEGLKFMVYLQKENIIDESGMPKERFSAEFPKEGPSILRIQQVVRGDSAAYFCASSPPGGGNTEAFFGQGTRLTVV.

The chain uses TRBV28 and TRBJ2-7, with a weak D call TRBD2 (5 bases). The CDR3 contains 18 residues. Trimming stripped 5 bases from V and 4 bases from J, with 27 bases between. Germline CDR1 and CDR2: MDHEN and SYDVKM. The CDR3 region has the DNA TGTGCCAGCAGTCCCCGCGGGCAGGCTTCCGAATCGTGGTACGAGCAGTACTTC. Translated: CASSPRGQASESWYEQYF. The whole variable domain, filled in from reference TRBV28 and TRBJ2-7, reads DVKVTQSSRYLVKRTGEKVFLECVQDMDHENMFWYRQDPGLGLRLIYFSYDVKMKEKGDIPEGYSVSREKKERFSLILESASTNQTSMYLCASSPRGQASESWYEQYFGPGTRLTVT.

The J gene is TRBJ2-7, the V gene TRBV29-1; 11 bases are a match to TRBD2. Germline lookup yields CDR1 SQVTM and CDR2 ANQGSEA. The CDR3 covers 13 residues. Losses at the gene ends were 6 bases for V and 3 bases for J; bases not matched to a gene: 4. The CDR3 loop reads CSVSTSGNYEQYF. In DNA, the CDR3 is TGCAGCGTCTCGACTAGCGGGAACTACGAGCAGTACTTC.

CDR3 DNA sequence: TGTGCCAGCTCACCAGCACTAGACGGCGAGCAGTACTTC. Protein: CASSPALDGEQYF. This chain joins TRBV18 and TRBJ2-7, with D maybe TRBD2 (5 bases). The germline V gene encodes CDR1 KGHSH and CDR2 LQKENI. The V end lost 2 bases, the J end lost 6 bases, and 11 bases lay between the germline ends. The CDR3 spans 13 residues.

This chain uses TRBV11-2 with TRBJ2-5; TRBD2 matches 13 bases. Looked up from germline, CDR1 is SGHAT and CDR2 is FQNNGV. The V and J ends lost 2 bases and 4 bases, in that order; junction bases with no gene match: 1. The CDR3 runs to 15 residues. The CDR3 is CASSLTSGRAETQYF. CDR3 sequence (DNA): TGTGCCAGCAGCTTAACTAGCGGGAGGGCAGAGACCCAGTACTTC.